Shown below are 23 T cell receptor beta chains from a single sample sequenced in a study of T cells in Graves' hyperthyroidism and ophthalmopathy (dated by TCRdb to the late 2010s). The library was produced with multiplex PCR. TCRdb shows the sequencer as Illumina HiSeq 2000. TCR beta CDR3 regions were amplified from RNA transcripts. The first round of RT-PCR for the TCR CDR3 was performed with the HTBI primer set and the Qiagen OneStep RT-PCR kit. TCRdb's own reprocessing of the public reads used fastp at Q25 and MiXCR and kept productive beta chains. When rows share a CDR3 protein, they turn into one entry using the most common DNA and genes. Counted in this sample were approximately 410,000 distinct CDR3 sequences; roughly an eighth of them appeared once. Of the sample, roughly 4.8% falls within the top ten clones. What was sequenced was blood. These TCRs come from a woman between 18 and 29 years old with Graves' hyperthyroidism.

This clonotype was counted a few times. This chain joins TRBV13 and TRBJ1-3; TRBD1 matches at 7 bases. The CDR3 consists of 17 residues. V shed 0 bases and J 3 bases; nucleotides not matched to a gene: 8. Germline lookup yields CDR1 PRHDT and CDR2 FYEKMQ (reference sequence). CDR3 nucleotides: TGTGCCAGCAGCTTAGGCATCCACAGGGGCTTTGGAAACACCATATATTTT. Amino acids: CASSLGIHRGFGNTIYF.

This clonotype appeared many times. The CDR3 region is CASSLAEGPEAFF. The CDR3 nucleotides read TGTGCCAGCAGTTTAGCAGAGGGGCCTGAAGCTTTCTTT. The chain employs TRBV12-3 or TRBV12-4 and TRBJ1-1, with D possibly TRBD1 on 5 matching bases. CDR3 length: 13 amino acids. V was clipped by 0 bases and J by 6 bases, with 8 bases between them.

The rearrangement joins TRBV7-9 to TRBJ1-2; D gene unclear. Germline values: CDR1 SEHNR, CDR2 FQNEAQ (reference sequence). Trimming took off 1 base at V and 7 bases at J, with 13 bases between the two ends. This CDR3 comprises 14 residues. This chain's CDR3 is CASSLEAELFGYTF. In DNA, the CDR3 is TGTGCCAGCAGCTTAGAGGCTGAGCTATTTGGCTACACCTTC.

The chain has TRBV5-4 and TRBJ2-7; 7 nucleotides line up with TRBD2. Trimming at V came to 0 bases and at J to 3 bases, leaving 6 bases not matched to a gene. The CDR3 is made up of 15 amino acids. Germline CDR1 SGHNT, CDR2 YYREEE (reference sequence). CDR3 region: CASSLGGTTHYEQYF. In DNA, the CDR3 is TGTGCCAGCAGCTTGGGGGGGACTACCCACTACGAGCAGTACTTC.

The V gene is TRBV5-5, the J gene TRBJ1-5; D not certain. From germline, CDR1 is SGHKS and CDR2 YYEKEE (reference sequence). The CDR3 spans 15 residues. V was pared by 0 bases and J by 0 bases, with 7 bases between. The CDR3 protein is CASSLGTHSNQPQHF. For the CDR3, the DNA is TGTGCCAGCAGCTTGGGAACGCATAGCAATCAGCCCCAGCATTTT.

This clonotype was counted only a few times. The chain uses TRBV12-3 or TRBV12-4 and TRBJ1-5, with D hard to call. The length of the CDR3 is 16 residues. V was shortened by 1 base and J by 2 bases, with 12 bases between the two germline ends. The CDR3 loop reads CASSLGPLDGNQPQHF. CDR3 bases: TGTGCCAGCAGTTTAGGTCCCCTGGACGGCAATCAGCCCCAGCATTTT.

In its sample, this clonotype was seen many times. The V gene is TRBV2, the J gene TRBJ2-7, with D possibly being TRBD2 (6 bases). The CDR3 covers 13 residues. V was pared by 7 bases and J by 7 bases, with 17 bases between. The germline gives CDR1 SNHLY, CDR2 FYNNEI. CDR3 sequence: CASMRAGHGEQYF. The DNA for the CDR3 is TGTGCCAGCATGCGCGCGGGGCATGGGGAGCAGTACTTC.

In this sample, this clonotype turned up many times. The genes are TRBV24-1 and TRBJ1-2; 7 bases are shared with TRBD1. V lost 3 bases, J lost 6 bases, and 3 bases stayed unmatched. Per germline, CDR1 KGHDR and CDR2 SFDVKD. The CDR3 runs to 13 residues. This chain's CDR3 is CATSDPGTDGYTF. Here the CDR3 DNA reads TGTGCCACCAGTGATCCCGGGACAGATGGCTACACCTTC.

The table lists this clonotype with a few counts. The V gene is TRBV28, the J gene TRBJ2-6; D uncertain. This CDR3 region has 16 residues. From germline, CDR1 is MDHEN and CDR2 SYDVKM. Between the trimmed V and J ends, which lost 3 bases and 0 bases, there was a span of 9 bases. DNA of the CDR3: TGTGCCAGCAGTTTTGGTCAAATCTCTGGGGCCAACGTCCTGACTTTC. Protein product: CASSFGQISGANVLTF.

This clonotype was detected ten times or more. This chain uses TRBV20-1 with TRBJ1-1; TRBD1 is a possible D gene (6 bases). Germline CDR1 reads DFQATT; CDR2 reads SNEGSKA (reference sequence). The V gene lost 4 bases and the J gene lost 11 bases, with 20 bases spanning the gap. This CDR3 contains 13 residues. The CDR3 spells CSATLPGTLAAFF. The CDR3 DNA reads TGCAGTGCTACCTTACCCGGGACACTTGCGGCTTTCTTT.

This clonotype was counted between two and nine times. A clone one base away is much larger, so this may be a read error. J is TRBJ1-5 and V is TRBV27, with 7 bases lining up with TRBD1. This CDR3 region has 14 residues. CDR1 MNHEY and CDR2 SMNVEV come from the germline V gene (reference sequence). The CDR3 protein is CAGSFTGENQPQHF. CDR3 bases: TGTGCCGGCAGTTTTACAGGGGAAAATCAGCCCCAGCATTTT.

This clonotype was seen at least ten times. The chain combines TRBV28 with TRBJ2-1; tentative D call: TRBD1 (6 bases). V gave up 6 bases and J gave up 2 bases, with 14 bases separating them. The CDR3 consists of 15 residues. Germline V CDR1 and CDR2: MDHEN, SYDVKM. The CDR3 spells CASSYSRGPYNEQFF. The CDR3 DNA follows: TGTGCCAGCAGCTATTCCAGGGGACCCTACAATGAGCAGTTCTTC.

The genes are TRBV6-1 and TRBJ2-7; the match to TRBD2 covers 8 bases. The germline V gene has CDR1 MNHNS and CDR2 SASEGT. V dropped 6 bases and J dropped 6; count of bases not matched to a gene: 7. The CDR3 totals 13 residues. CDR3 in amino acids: CASRPGLEGEQYF. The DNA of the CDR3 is TGTGCCAGCAGGCCGGGACTAGAGGGCGAGCAGTACTTC.

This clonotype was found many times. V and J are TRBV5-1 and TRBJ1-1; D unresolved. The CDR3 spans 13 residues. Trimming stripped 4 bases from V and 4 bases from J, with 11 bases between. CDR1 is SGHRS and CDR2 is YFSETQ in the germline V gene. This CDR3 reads CASSLSAGTEAFF. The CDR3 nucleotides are TGCGCCAGCAGCCTATCTGCGGGCACTGAAGCTTTCTTT.

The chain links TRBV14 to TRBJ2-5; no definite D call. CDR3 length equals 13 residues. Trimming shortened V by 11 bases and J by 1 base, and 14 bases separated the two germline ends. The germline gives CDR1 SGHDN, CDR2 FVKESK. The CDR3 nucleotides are TGTGCCGGCGGACGACAAACCCAAGAGACCCAGTACTTC. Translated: CAGGRQTQETQYF.

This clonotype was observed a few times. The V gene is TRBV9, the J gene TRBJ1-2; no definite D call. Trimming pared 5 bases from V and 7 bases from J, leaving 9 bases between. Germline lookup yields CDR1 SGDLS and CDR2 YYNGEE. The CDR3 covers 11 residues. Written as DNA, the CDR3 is TGTGCCAGCAGTTCTCCTACTGGCTACACCTTC. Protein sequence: CASSSPTGYTF.

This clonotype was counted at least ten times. CDR3 region: CASSQGAGHGEQYF. DNA of the CDR3: TGTGCCAGCAGCCAGGGAGCGGGCCATGGCGAGCAGTACTTC. This rearrangement joins TRBV3-1 to TRBJ2-7; D is possibly TRBD2 (6 bases). This CDR3 spans 14 amino acids. Trimming took off 3 bases at V and 6 bases at J, with 15 bases between the two ends. CDR1 and CDR2 from the germline V gene are LGHDT and YNNKEL (reference sequence).

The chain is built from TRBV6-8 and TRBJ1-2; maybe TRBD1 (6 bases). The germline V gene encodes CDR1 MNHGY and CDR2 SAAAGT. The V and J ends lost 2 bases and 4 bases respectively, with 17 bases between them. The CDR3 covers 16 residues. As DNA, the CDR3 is TGTGCCAGCAGTTACCCGAAGGACAGTCTCATCTATGGCTACACCTTC. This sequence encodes CASSYPKDSLIYGYTF.

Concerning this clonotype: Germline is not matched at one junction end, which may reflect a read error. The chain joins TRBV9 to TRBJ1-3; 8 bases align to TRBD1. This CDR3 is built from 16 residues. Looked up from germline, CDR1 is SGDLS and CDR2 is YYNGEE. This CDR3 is CASSVAGQGAGNAIYF. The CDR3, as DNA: TGTGCCAGCAGCGTAGCGGGGCAGGGGGCTGGAAACGCCATATATTTT.

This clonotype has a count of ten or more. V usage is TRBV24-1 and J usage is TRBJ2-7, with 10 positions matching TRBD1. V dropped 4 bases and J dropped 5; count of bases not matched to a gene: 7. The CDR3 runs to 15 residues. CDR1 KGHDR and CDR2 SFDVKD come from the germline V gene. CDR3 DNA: TGTGCCACCAGTGACCCGGGACAGGGGAAAGACGAGCAGTACTTC. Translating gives CATSDPGQGKDEQYF.

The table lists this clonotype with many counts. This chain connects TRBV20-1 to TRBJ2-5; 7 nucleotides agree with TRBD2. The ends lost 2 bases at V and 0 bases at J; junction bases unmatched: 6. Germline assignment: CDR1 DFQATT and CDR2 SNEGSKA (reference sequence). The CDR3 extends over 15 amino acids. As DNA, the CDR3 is TGCAGTGCTAGACTGGCTAGCGGACACCAAGAGACCCAGTACTTC. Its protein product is CSARLASGHQETQYF.

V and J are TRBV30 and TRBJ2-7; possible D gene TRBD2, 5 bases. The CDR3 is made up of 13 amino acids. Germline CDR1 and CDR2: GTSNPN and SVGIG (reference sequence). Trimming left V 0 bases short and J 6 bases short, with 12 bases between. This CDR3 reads CAWSVFNEGEQYF. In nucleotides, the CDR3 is TGTGCCTGGAGTGTATTTAATGAGGGCGAGCAGTACTTC.

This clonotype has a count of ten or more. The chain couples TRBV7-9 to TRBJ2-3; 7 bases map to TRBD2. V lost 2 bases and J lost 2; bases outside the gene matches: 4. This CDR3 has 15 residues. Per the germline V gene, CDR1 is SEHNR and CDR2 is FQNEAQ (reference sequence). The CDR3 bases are TGTGCCAGCAGCTTAACTAGCGCCCACACAGATACGCAGTATTTT. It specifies CASSLTSAHTDTQYF.